The present TCR beta chain was sequenced within a study of blood T cell repertoires in COVID-19. Profiling relied on immunoSEQ multiplex PCR, and the TCRdb table lists in-frame clones only, not all of them. The data show 200,000 to 250,000 clones, about four fifths seen once. CDR1 is LGHDT and CDR2 is YNNKEL in the germline V gene (reference sequence). Trimming took off 6 bases at V and 5 bases at J, with 16 bases between the two ends. CDR3 length: 14 amino acids. In its sample, this clone was seen once. Material: PBMCs or T cells enriched from blood (not recorded which). This clonotype was obtained from a man in his fifties or sixties who had recovered from COVID-19. V is TRBV3-1 (or the pseudogene TRBV3-2) and J is TRBJ2-5; D is perhaps TRBD1 (6 bases). CDR3 sequence: CASSRNRDVETQYF. CDR3 DNA sequence: TGTGCCAGCAGTCGTAACAGGGATGTGGAGACCCAGTACTTC.